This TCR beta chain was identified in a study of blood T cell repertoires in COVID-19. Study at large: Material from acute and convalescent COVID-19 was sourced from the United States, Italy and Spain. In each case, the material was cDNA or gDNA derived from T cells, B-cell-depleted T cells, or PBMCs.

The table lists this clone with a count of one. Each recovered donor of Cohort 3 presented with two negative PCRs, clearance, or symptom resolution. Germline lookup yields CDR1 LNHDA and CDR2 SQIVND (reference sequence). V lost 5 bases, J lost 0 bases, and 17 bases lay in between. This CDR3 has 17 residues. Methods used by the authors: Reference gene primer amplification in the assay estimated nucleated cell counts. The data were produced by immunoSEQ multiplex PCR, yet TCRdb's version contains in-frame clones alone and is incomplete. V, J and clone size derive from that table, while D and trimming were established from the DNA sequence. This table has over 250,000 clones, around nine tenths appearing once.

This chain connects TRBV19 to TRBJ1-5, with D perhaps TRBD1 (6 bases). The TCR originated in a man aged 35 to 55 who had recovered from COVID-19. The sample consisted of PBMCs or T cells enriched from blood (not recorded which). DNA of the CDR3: TGTGCCAGTAGTCTGTCACGGGACACCTATAGCAATCAGCCCCAGCATTTT. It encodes CASSLSRDTYSNQPQHF.